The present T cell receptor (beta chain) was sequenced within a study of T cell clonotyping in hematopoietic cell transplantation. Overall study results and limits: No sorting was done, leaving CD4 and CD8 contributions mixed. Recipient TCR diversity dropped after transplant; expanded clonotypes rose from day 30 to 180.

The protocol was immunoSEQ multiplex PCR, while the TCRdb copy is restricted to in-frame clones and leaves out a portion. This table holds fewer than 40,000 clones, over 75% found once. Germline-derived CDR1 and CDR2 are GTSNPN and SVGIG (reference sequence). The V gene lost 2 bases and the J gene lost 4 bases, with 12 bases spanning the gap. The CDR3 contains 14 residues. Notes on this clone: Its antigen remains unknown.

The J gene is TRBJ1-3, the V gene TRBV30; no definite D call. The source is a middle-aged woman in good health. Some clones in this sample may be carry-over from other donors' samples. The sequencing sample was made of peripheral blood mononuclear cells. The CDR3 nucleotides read TGTGCCTGGAGTCGGGCAGGTCGGGGAAACACCATATATTTT. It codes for CAWSRAGRGNTIYF.